The following is a T cell receptor (beta chain) sequence with its context. The antigen remains undetermined. These data are taken from a study of T-cell memory formation after mild COVID-19. Study-level findings and limits: CD4+ contracting clones were mainly CM and EM; CD8+ ones, EMRA. CD4/CD8 balance held among clones contracting day 15 to 85, and later expanders leaned CD4+.

TCRdb called the 5' RACE reads again in MiXCR, with one record for every CDR3 protein. Altogether 400,000 to 500,000 distinct CDR3 sequences are present, 15% to 25% being singletons, with the ten largest covering about 8.1%. The ends lost 3 bases at V and 6 bases at J; junction bases unmatched: 8. The CDR3 runs 15 residues. The source is an adult woman who had mild COVID-19 (a few samples of this study predate the infection). Cell type and time point are not known. The gene calls are TRBV12-3 or TRBV12-4 and TRBJ1-2, with 9 bases identical to TRBD1. Sequenced input: PBMCs or a T cell subset sorted from them (not recorded which). The CDR3 region has the DNA TGTGCCAGCAGTTTCCCGGGACAGGGTCTGAATGGCTACACCTTC. Translating gives CASSFPGQGLNGYTF.